What follows are 8 T cell receptor beta chains derived from one specimen sequenced in a study of technical replicates of blood from four donors. Repertoires were generated with immunoSEQ multiplex PCR, while TCRdb's copy carries only in-frame clones and drops some. Of 80,000 to 85,000 clones in the sample, approximately 89% are singletons; the top ten hold 0.41%. Sequences were obtained from T cells isolated from PBMCs. The receptors derive from a human donor in good health.

V gene TRBV7-9 combines with J gene TRBJ2-2; D is possibly TRBD1 (6 bases). V lost 5 bases and J 2 bases, leaving 18 bases between the germline ends. Germline V gene sequence: CDR1 SEHNR, CDR2 FQNEAQ (reference sequence). The CDR3 extends over 17 amino acids. The CDR3 spells CASSGSLRDKNTGELFF. CDR3 DNA sequence: TGTGCCAGCAGCGGGAGCCTCCGGGACAAAAACACCGGGGAGCTGTTTTTT.

This sequence joins TRBV19 and TRBJ1-3, with 7 bases lining up with TRBD1. Trimming took 8 bases from V and 0 from J; bases not matched to a gene: 7. CDR1 and CDR2 (germline): LNHDA, SQIVND (reference sequence). The CDR3 runs 15 residues. CDR3 sequence (DNA): TGTGCCAGTTTAAGGACAGGAGGCTCTGGAAACACCATATATTTT. It translates to CASLRTGGSGNTIYF.

The count of this clone is one. The V gene is TRBV27, the J gene TRBJ2-1; 10 bases agree with TRBD1. Germline V gene sequence: CDR1 MNHEY, CDR2 SMNVEV (reference sequence). The CDR3 contains 14 residues. J was trimmed by 9 bases and V by 2 bases; bases with no gene match: 4. This chain's CDR3 is CASSLGTGVSEQFF. DNA for the CDR3: TGTGCCAGCAGTTTAGGGACAGGGGTGAGTGAGCAGTTCTTC.

A single count supports this clone. The chain employs TRBV14 and TRBJ1-2; 9 positions agree with TRBD1. The CDR3 is 16 amino acids. V was pared by 4 bases and J by 1 base, with 7 bases of the junction left unmatched. CDR1 SGHDN and CDR2 FVKESK come from the germline V gene. As DNA, the CDR3 is TGTGCCAGCAGCCTGGGACAGGGATTTTTTAACTATGGCTACACCTTC. Amino acids: CASSLGQGFFNYGYTF.

This clone was counted between two and nine times. CDR3 in amino acids: CASSLATWPRAFF. CDR3 DNA: TGTGCCAGCAGTTTAGCCACCTGGCCCCGAGCTTTCTTT. This chain links TRBV28 with TRBJ1-1; D gene unclear. Between the trimmed V and J ends, which lost 2 bases and 10 bases, there was a span of 14 bases. Per the germline V gene, CDR1 is MDHEN and CDR2 is SYDVKM. The CDR3 length is 13 residues.

This clone was counted once. The chain uses TRBV27 and TRBJ2-1; possible D gene TRBD2, 5 bases. CDR3 length: 14 residues. Trimming took off 6 bases at V and 5 bases at J, with 14 bases between the two ends. The germline V gene has CDR1 MNHEY and CDR2 SMNVEV (reference sequence). The CDR3 DNA reads TGTGCCAGCAGCCCGGGAAAAAGTAACAATGAGCAGTTCTTC. It yields the protein CASSPGKSNNEQFF.

The rearrangement uses TRBV28 and TRBJ1-5; D gene unclear. CDR3 length equals 12 residues. Germline values: CDR1 MDHEN, CDR2 SYDVKM. Trimming left V 5 bases short and J 4 bases short, with 6 bases between. CDR3 bases: TGTGCCAGCAGTACTCATAATCAGCCCCAGCATTTT. Its protein product is CASSTHNQPQHF.

The chain uses TRBV18 and TRBJ2-1; 8 nucleotides align to TRBD2. CDR3 length equals 16 residues. Unmatched junction bases numbered 7, after V lost 2 bases and J lost 4 bases. Germline V gene lookup returns CDR1 KGHSH and CDR2 LQKENI. Here the CDR3 DNA reads TGTGCCAGCTCACCATTAGCGGGAAGTTCTTACAATGAGCAGTTCTTC. Translation: CASSPLAGSSYNEQFF.